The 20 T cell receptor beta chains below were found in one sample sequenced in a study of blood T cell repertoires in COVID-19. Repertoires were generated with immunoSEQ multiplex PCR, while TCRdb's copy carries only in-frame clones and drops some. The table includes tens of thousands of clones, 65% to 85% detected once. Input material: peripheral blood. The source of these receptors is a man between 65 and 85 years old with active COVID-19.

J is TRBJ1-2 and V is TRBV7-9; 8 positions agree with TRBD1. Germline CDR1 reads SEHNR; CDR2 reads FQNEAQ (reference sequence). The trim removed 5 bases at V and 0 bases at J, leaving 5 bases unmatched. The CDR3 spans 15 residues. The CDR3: CASSLSGGSNYGYTF. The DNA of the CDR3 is TGTGCCAGCAGCCTGTCAGGGGGCTCTAACTATGGCTACACCTTC.

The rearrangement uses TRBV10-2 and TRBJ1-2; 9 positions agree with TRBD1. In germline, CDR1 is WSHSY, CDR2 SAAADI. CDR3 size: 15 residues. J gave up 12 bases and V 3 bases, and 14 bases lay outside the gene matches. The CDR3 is CASSELPGQGYRNTF. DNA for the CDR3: TGCGCCAGCAGTGAACTTCCGGGACAGGGCTACCGGAACACCTTC.

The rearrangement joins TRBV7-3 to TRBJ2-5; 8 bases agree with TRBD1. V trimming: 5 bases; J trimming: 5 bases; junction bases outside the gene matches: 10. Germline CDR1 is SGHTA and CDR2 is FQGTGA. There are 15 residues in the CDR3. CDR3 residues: CASSPGGRRGETQYF. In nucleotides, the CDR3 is TGTGCCAGCAGCCCAGGGGGCCGACGCGGGGAGACCCAGTACTTC. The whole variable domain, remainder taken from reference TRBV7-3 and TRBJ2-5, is GAGVSQTPSNKVTEKGKYVELRCDPISGHTALYWYRQSLGQGPEFLIYFQGTGAADDSGLPNDRFFAVRPEGSVSTLKIQRTERGDSAVYLCASSPGGRRGETQYFGPGTRLLVL.

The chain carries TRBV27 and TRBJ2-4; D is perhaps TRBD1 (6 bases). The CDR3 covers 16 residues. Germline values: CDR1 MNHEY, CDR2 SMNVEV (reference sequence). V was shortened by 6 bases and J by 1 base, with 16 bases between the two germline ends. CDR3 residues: CASRGADLLAKNIQYF. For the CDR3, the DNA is TGTGCCAGCAGGGGGGCGGACCTTTTGGCCAAAAACATTCAGTACTTC.

The DNA of the CDR3 is TGTGCCAGCAGCACTCAAGGGCGAGGGCAAGAGACCCAGTACTTC. Amino acids: CASSTQGRGQETQYF. The genes are TRBV5-5 and TRBJ2-5; maybe TRBD2 (5 bases). V was pared by 4 bases and J by 2 bases, with 15 bases between. The CDR3 covers 15 residues. Germline CDR1 and CDR2: SGHKS and YYEKEE (reference sequence).

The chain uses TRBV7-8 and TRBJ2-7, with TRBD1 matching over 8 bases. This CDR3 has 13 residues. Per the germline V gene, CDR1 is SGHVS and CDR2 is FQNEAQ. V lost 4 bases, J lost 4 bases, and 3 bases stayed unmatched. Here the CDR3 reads CASSSDRGYEQYF. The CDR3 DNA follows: TGTGCCAGCAGCTCCGACAGGGGATACGAGCAGTACTTC. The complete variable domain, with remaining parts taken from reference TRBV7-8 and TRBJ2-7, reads GAGVSQSPRYKVAKRGQDVALRCDPISGHVSLFWYQQALGQGPEFLTYFQNEAQLDKSGLPSDRFFAERPEGSVSTLKIQRTQQEDSAVYLCASSSDRGYEQYFGPGTRLTVT.

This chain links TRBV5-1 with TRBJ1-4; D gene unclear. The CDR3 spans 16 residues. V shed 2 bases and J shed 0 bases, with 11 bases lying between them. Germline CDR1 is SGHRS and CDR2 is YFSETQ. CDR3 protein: CASSFRGSATNEKLFF. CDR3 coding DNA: TGCGCCAGCAGCTTCCGGGGATCGGCAACTAATGAAAAACTGTTTTTT.

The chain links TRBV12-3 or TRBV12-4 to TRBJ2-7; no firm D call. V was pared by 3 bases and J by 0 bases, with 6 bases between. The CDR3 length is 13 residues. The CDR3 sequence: CASSLSLSYEQYF. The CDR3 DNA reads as TGTGCCAGCAGTTTGAGTCTCTCCTACGAGCAGTACTTC.

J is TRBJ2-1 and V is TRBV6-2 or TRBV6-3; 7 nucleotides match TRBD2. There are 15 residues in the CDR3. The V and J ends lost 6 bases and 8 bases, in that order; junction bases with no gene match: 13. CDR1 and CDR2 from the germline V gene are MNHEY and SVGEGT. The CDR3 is CASSPTRDGGYEQFF. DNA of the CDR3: TGTGCCAGCAGCCCGACTAGAGACGGGGGGTATGAGCAGTTCTTC.

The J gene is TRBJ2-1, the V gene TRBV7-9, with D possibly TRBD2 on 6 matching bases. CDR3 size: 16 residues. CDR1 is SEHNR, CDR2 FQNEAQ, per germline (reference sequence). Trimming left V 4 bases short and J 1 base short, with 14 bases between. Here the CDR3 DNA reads TGTGCCAGCAGCTCCCAGGAGGGCCTGTCCTACAATGAGCAGTTCTTC. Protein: CASSSQEGLSYNEQFF.

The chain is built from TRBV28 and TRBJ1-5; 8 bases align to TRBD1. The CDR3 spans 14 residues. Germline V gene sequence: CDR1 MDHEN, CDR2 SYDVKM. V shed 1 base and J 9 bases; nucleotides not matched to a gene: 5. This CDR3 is CASSLSAGGRPQHF. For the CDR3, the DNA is TGTGCCAGCAGTTTATCGGCAGGGGGCCGGCCCCAGCATTTT.

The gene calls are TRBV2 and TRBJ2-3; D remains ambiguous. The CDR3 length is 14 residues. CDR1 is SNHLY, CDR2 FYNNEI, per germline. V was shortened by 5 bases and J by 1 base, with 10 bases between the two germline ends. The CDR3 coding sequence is TGTGCCAGCAGTCTCCTCCTACGCACAGATACGCAGTATTTT. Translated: CASSLLLRTDTQYF.

CDR3 residues: CASSVAGGDNEQFF. DNA of the CDR3: TGTGCCAGCAGCGTAGCGGGAGGGGACAATGAGCAGTTCTTC. This chain uses TRBV9 with TRBJ2-1, with 8 nucleotides matching TRBD2. J lost 5 bases, V lost 0 bases, and 1 base had no gene match. The CDR3 contains 14 residues. The V gene's germline CDR1 is SGDLS and CDR2 YYNGEE.

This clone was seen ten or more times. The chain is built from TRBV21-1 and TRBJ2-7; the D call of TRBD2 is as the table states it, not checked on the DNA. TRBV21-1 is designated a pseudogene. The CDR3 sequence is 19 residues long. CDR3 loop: CASSKGPRMIAGSFCEQYF. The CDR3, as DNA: TGTGCCAGCAGCAAAGGGCCCAGAATGATAGCGGGTAGTTTCTGCGAGCAGTACTTC.

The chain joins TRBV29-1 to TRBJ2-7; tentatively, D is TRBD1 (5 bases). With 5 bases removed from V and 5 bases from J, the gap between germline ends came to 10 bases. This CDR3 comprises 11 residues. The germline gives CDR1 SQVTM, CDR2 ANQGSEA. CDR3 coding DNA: TGCAGCGTTATCAGGGTCGACGAGCAGTACTTC. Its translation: CSVIRVDEQYF.

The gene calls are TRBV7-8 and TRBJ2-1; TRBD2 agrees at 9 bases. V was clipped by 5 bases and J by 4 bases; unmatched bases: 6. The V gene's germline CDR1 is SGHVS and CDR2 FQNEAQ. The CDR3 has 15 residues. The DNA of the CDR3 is TGTGCCAGCAGCCCAAGGCTAGCGGGGTACAATGAGCAGTTCTTC. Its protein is CASSPRLAGYNEQFF. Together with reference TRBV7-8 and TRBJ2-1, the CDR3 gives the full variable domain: GAGVSQSPRYKVAKRGQDVALRCDPISGHVSLFWYQQALGQGPEFLTYFQNEAQLDKSGLPSDRFFAERPEGSVSTLKIQRTQQEDSAVYLCASSPRLAGYNEQFFGPGTRLTVL.

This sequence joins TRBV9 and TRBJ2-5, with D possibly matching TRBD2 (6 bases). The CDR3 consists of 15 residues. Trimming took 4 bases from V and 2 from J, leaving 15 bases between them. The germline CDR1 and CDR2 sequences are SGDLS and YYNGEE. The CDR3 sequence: CASSPAGTAQETQYF. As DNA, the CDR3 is TGTGCCAGCAGCCCTGCGGGGACCGCACAAGAGACCCAGTACTTC.

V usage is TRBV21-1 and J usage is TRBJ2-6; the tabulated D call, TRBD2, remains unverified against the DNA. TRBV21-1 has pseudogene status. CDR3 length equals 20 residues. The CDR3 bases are TGTGCCAGCAGCAAAGGGGGACAGAGCGGGAGGGCCGTTGGGGCCAACGTCCTGACTTTC. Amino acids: CASSKGGQSGRAVGANVLTF.

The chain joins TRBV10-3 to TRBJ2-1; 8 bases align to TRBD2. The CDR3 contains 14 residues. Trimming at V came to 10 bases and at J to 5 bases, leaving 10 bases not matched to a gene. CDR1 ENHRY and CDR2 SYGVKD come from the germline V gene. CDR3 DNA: TGTGCCACTACTCGGACTAGCCAGGACAATGAGCAGTTCTTC. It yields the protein CATTRTSQDNEQFF.

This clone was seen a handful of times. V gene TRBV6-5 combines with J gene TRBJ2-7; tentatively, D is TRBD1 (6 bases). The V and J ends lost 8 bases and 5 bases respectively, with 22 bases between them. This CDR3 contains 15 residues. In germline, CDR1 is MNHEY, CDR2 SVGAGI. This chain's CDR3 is CASPPLHYRDHEQYF. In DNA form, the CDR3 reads TGTGCCAGCCCGCCTCTTCACTACAGGGACCACGAGCAGTACTTC.